The 2 T cell receptor beta chains below were found in one sample sequenced in a study of blood T cell repertoires in COVID-19. TCRdb's copy holds only in-frame clones and misses some; the assay was immunoSEQ multiplex PCR. The table includes tens of thousands of clones, 75% to 95% detected once. Sample: peripheral blood. These receptors came from a man between 65 and 80 years old with active COVID-19.

The V and J genes are TRBV2 and TRBJ1-5, with TRBD1 matching 7 bases. Germline lookup yields CDR1 SNHLY and CDR2 FYNNEI. Unmatched junction bases numbered 9, after V lost 6 bases and J lost 1 base. The CDR3 contains 16 residues. Written as DNA, the CDR3 is TGTGCCAGCAGCCAGGAGTACAGGGGCAGCAATCAGCCCCAGCATTTT. This sequence encodes CASSQEYRGSNQPQHF.

This rearrangement joins TRBV6-5 to TRBJ1-1; no clear D gene. The CDR3 covers 12 residues. The germline V and J ends were trimmed by 7 bases and 7 bases, with 13 bases remaining between them. Germline V gene lookup returns CDR1 MNHEY and CDR2 SVGAGI. The DNA for the CDR3 is TGTGCCAGCAACAGTCGGTTGAGTGAAGCTTTCTTT. This encodes CASNSRLSEAFF.